What follows is one T cell receptor (beta chain) and its context. Here immunoSEQ multiplex PCR was the method, and the copy in TCRdb shows in-frame clones only, minus some. The data contain about 16,000 clones, 70% of them singletons. This specimen comes from a study of PD-1 and CTLA-4 blockade in melanoma. CDR3 length: 16 amino acids. Unmatched junction bases numbered 7, after V lost 4 bases and J lost 3 bases. The germline V gene has CDR1 SGHAT and CDR2 FQNNGV. V usage is TRBV11-2 and J usage is TRBJ1-1, with 11 positions matching TRBD1. The material sequenced was CD8+ T cells from peripheral blood, taken from a patient given anti-PD-1 treatment. This TCR derives from a human donor with melanoma. DNA for the CDR3: TGTGCCAGCAGCTACTCTTGGGGACAGGGGGACACTGAAGCTTTCTTT. Its protein product is CASSYSWGQGDTEAFF.